The clone carrying this T cell receptor (beta chain) has at least ten counts. Its antigen is as yet unknown. RNA transcripts yielded amplified TCR beta CDR3 regions. First-round RT-PCR with HTBI primers amplified the TCR CDR3 region. TCRdb processed the multiplex PCR reads anew with MiXCR; each CDR3 protein has one entry. Among hundreds of thousands of distinct CDR3 sequences listed, approximately 15% were seen once. The data derive from a study of T cells in Graves' hyperthyroidism and ophthalmopathy. V was pared by 6 bases and J by 6 bases, with 6 bases of the junction left unmatched. CDR3 length: 15 amino acids. For the diagnoses, clinical symptoms, serum thyroxine and TRAb, thyroid ultrasound and orbital computed tomography were used. General study results and limits: Separation of ophthalmopathy from stable hyperthyroidism was achieved by a 13 V-J model. Researchers found most expanded thyroid clonotypes above 0.001 in blood as well.

This chain links TRBV12-3 or TRBV12-4 with TRBJ2-7, with 15 bases aligning to TRBD2. Input material: blood. The clonotype originates from a woman in her forties or fifties with Graves' ophthalmopathy. CDR3 in amino acids: CASSRGLAGGPEQYF. The CDR3 nucleotides read TGTGCCAGCAGCCGAGGACTAGCGGGAGGGCCCGAGCAGTACTTC.